This entry lists 4 T cell receptor beta chains sequenced from one sample in a study of T cell responses to AZD1222 COVID-19 vaccine. TCRdb keeps only in-frame clones here, not all; method: immunoSEQ multiplex PCR. The table shows 70,000 to 95,000 clones, with 85% to 90% occurring only once. This material consisted of peripheral blood, taken 28 days after the second AZD1222 dose. These TCRs come from an adult who received the AZD1222 COVID-19 vaccine.

J is TRBJ1-5 and V is TRBV4-1, with 9 bases lining up with TRBD1. Germline values: CDR1 MGHRA, CDR2 YSYEKL. This CDR3 contains 15 residues. The trim removed 3 bases at V and 6 bases at J, leaving 6 bases unmatched. The CDR3 DNA sequence: TGCGCCAGCAGCCAGGGACAGGGAGGGGCTCAGCCCCAGCATTTT. This codes for CASSQGQGGAQPQHF.

This rearrangement joins TRBV18 to TRBJ1-2, with D tentatively TRBD1 (5 bases). This CDR3 contains 12 residues. V lost 2 bases and J lost 5, with 6 bases in between. Germline V gives CDR1 KGHSH, CDR2 LQKENI. The CDR3 spells CASSPGQYGYTF. In DNA, the CDR3 is TGTGCCAGCTCACCAGGACAATATGGCTACACCTTC.

The chain recombines TRBV18 with TRBJ2-7; TRBD2 aligns across 7 bases. V was pared by 3 bases and J by 3 bases, with 2 bases of the junction left unmatched. CDR1 and CDR2 from the germline V gene are KGHSH and LQKENI. The CDR3 consists of 13 residues. Here the CDR3 DNA reads TGTGCCAGCTCACCGGGGGGGGACTACGAGCAGTACTTC. Translation gives CASSPGGDYEQYF.

V gene TRBV6-5 combines with J gene TRBJ1-2; possibly TRBD1 for D (6 bases). This CDR3 contains 16 residues. Germline CDR1 is MNHEY and CDR2 is SVGAGI. Trimming removed 0 bases at V and 3 bases at J, with 14 bases between. Here the CDR3 reads CASSYSSNRADYGYTF. The DNA for the CDR3 is TGTGCCAGCAGTTACTCCTCCAACAGGGCAGACTATGGCTACACCTTC.